This T cell receptor (beta chain) came from a study of lymphopenia after photon versus proton radiotherapy. This table comes from immunoSEQ multiplex PCR, and its TCRdb copy is limited to in-frame clones, with some not included. The table lists 50,000 or so clones, about 92% of them singletons. J was trimmed by 5 bases and V by 5 bases; bases with no gene match: 6. The CDR3 sequence is 14 residues long. Looked up from germline, CDR1 is LNHDA and CDR2 is SQIVND (reference sequence). This clone has just one count. Its antigen is unknown. Notes on the study in general: Survival link was tested only in deceased patients; proton benefit remains a possibility. Post-nadir TCR diversity decline inversely tracked overall survival among those who died. Under photons, naive T cells and diversity fell while effector/memory populations rose. Oligoclonal CD8+ Temra expansion after nadir drove photon patients' diversity drop.

The sequenced sample was peripheral blood, obtained from a patient treated with photon-based radiotherapy. This sequence joins TRBV19 and TRBJ1-2; TRBD1 matches at 9 bases. This clonotype was sampled from a woman aged 40 to 50 with cholangiocarcinoma. Here the CDR3 reads CASSASTGGYGYTF. CDR3 DNA sequence: TGTGCCAGTAGTGCCTCGACAGGGGGATATGGCTACACCTTC.